This T cell receptor beta chain was captured in a study of graft-versus-host responses after intestinal transplantation. Study details: Induction with anti-thymocyte globulin, then tacrolimus and steroids for around three years, was given to all recipients.

Some clones are missing from TCRdb's copy, which holds only in-frame ones; the method was immunoSEQ multiplex PCR. The sample lists approximately 78,000 clones; roughly 91% were seen once. This clone has only a few counts. Its antigen remains unknown. Germline CDR1 reads SGDLS; CDR2 reads YYNGEE. V lost 0 bases to trimming and J lost 5 bases, with 13 bases between them. This CDR3 is 15 amino acids long. The sequences come from unstimulated CD8+ T cells sorted from spleen or lymph node cells, collected before transplant. The sequence was collected from a human donor who was the organ donor for an intestinal transplant. The chain joins TRBV9 to TRBJ2-3; perhaps TRBD1 as D (5 bases). CDR3: CASSVAWGLEDTQYF. CDR3 nucleotides: TGTGCCAGCAGCGTAGCTTGGGGCTTGGAAGATACGCAGTATTTT.